What follows is one T cell receptor beta chain and its context. The repertoire was sequenced with immunoSEQ multiplex PCR; TCRdb's copy has only in-frame clones and lacks some. The sample consists of fewer than 350,000 clones, roughly 88% of them appearing once. These data belong to a study of blood T cell repertoires in COVID-19. Study as a whole: PBMCs, B-cell-depleted T cells, or T cells provided the cDNA or gDNA that made up the material.

Looked up from germline, CDR1 is KGHSH and CDR2 is LQKENI. Germline trimming cut 1 base from V and 5 bases from J; bases unmatched to any gene: 11. The CDR3 extends over 16 amino acids. Clinical history as reported by participants underpinned cohort assignment. The sequence was obtained from a woman between 25 and 40 years old who had recovered from COVID-19. This chain connects TRBV18 to TRBJ2-7; the match to TRBD1 covers 7 bases. Sequenced: PBMCs or T cells enriched from blood (not recorded which). CDR3 sequence: CASSPLILTQGDEQYF. The DNA of the CDR3 is TGTGCCAGCTCACCACTGATATTGACCCAGGGGGACGAGCAGTACTTC.